These 9 T cell receptor beta chains were all obtained from the same sample, sequenced in a study of early T cells in non-severe SARS-CoV-2 infection. TCRdb used MiXCR to reprocess the 5' RACE reads, holding one entry per CDR3 protein. The sample carries roughly 66,000 distinct CDR3 sequences, roughly 9% recorded once. The material sequenced was whole blood. The source of these receptors is an adult who was a healthcare worker with PCR-confirmed SARS-CoV-2 infection or an uninfected control (not recorded which).

This clonotype was counted at least ten times. V gene TRBV15 combines with J gene TRBJ2-7; the D gene is possibly TRBD2 (6 bases). This CDR3 has 14 residues. Germline lookup yields CDR1 LNHNV and CDR2 YYDKDF (reference sequence). V shed 5 bases and J shed 0 bases, with 11 bases lying between them. CDR3 sequence: CATSGSGSSYEQYF. The CDR3 DNA follows: TGTGCCACCAGCGGTAGCGGATCCTCCTACGAGCAGTACTTC. The complete variable domain, with remaining parts taken from reference TRBV15 and TRBJ2-7, reads DAMVIQNPRYQVTQFGKPVTLSCSQTLNHNVMYWYQQKSSQAPKLLFHYYDKDFNNEADTPDNFQSRRPNTSFCFLDIRSPGLGDTAMYLCATSGSGSSYEQYFGPGTRLTVT.

This clonotype was seen repeatedly, ten times or more. The rearrangement uses TRBV29-1 and TRBJ2-7; D ambiguous. From germline, CDR1 is SQVTM and CDR2 ANQGSEA. The CDR3 has 14 residues. Trimming pared 6 bases from V and 3 bases from J, leaving 18 bases between. CDR3 in amino acids: CSVGSVDRIYEQYF. The CDR3 nucleotides read TGCAGCGTAGGATCGGTGGATCGTATCTACGAGCAGTACTTC.

The table lists this clonotype with a few counts. The chain employs TRBV6-5 and TRBJ2-5, with D possibly being TRBD1 (6 bases). From germline, CDR1 is MNHEY and CDR2 SVGAGI. V was shortened by 6 bases and J by 1 base, with 18 bases between the two germline ends. The CDR3 extends over 16 amino acids. The CDR3 DNA follows: TGTGCCAGCAGAAGGACCGGACAGATCGCCCAAGAGACCCAGTACTTC. Protein product: CASRRTGQIAQETQYF.

This clonotype was seen a few times. The V gene is TRBV20-1, the J gene TRBJ2-5, with D maybe TRBD1 (6 bases). This CDR3 comprises 14 residues. The V end lost 0 bases, the J end lost 1 base, and 9 bases lay between the germline ends. Per the germline V gene, CDR1 is DFQATT and CDR2 is SNEGSKA (reference sequence). CDR3 sequence: CSAREGRGQETQYF. In nucleotides, the CDR3 is TGCAGTGCTAGAGAGGGCAGGGGCCAAGAGACCCAGTACTTC.

The rearrangement links TRBV4-1 to TRBJ2-7; D is ambiguous. The V end was cut by 0 bases, the J end by 5 bases, with 14 bases between. CDR1 is MGHRA and CDR2 is YSYEKL in the germline V gene. CDR3 length: 15 amino acids. The CDR3 DNA reads TGCGCCAGCAGCCAAGATCCGGGCCGTCCCCACGAGCAGTACTTC. Residues: CASSQDPGRPHEQYF.

The chain uses TRBV12-3 or TRBV12-4 and TRBJ2-7, with 11 bases that match TRBD2. The junction had 9 bases not matched to a gene; V was cut back by 4 bases and J by 7 bases. This CDR3 comprises 15 residues. This chain's CDR3 is CASSYRGTSGREQYF. For the CDR3, the DNA is TGTGCCAGCAGTTACCGGGGTACTAGCGGGAGAGAGCAGTACTTC.

There are a few counts of this clonotype. This chain links TRBV19 with TRBJ2-2, with D possibly matching TRBD1 (5 bases). CDR3 length: 14 residues. Germline-derived CDR1 and CDR2 are LNHDA and SQIVND (reference sequence). The V end was cut by 4 bases, the J end by 1 base, with 7 bases between. The CDR3 protein is CASSNQGNTGELFF. The DNA for the CDR3 is TGTGCCAGTAGTAACCAGGGGAACACCGGGGAGCTGTTTTTT. Filled out from reference TRBV19 and TRBJ2-2, the complete variable domain reads DGGITQSPKYLFRKEGQNVTLSCEQNLNHDAMYWYRQDPGQGLRLIYYSQIVNDFQKGDIAEGYSVSREKKESFPLTVTSAQKNPTAFYLCASSNQGNTGELFFGEGSRLTVL.

As DNA, the CDR3 is TGTGCCAGCAGCGGGCTCGGGGGCTACGAGCAGTACTTC. Residues: CASSGLGGYEQYF. The V and J genes are TRBV5-4 and TRBJ2-7; maybe TRBD2 (6 bases). V lost 4 bases and J lost 3, with 11 bases in between. Germline V lookup: CDR1 SGHNT, CDR2 YYREEE (reference sequence). The CDR3 runs to 13 residues.

The rearrangement uses TRBV7-6 and TRBJ2-2, with D hard to call. V dropped 2 bases and J dropped 7 bases, with 8 bases sitting between them. In germline, CDR1 is SGHVS, CDR2 FNYEAQ. This CDR3 spans 13 amino acids. CDR3 sequence reads: CASSLTWGGELFF. The CDR3 DNA sequence: TGTGCCAGCAGCTTAACATGGGGCGGGGAGCTGTTTTTT. Full variable domain (missing parts from reference TRBV7-6 and TRBJ2-2): GAGVSQSPRYKVTKRGQDVALRCDPISGHVSLYWYRQALGQGPEFLTYFNYEAQQDKSGLPNDRFSAERPEGSISTLTIQRTEQRDSAMYRCASSLTWGGELFFGEGSRLTVL.